This passage covers 14 T cell receptor beta chains from one sample sequenced in a study of blood T cell repertoires in COVID-19. TCRdb's copy holds only in-frame clones and misses some; the assay was immunoSEQ multiplex PCR. The table has about 52,000 clones, 85% to 90% seen once. Sequenced input: peripheral blood. The receptor set was obtained from a human donor in a cohort sampled during active COVID-19.

The chain combines TRBV6-7 with TRBJ2-3, with a weak D call TRBD2 (6 bases). TRBV6-7 is an open reading frame whose function is uncertain. The germline V and J ends were trimmed by 2 bases and 3 bases, with 15 bases remaining between them. The CDR3 is made up of 16 amino acids. In nucleotides, the CDR3 is TGTGCCAGCAGTTACATGTGGGAGGAGGTAACAGATACGCAGTATTTT. This codes for CASSYMWEEVTDTQYF.

The CDR3 reads CASSASPSPRGANYGYTF. CDR3 DNA: TGTGCCAGCAGCGCCAGCCCTTCCCCCAGGGGGGCTAACTATGGCTACACCTTC. The gene calls are TRBV9 and TRBJ1-2, with TRBD1 matching 7 bases. This CDR3 has 18 amino acids. Germline-derived CDR1 and CDR2 are SGDLS and YYNGEE. The V segment lost 3 bases and the J segment 0 bases; nucleotides outside the gene matches: 14.

This sequence joins TRBV4-1 and TRBJ2-7; 7 bases are shared with TRBD1. The CDR3 spans 15 residues. V was pared by 0 bases and J by 6 bases, with 8 bases of the junction left unmatched. The germline CDR1 and CDR2 sequences are MGHRA and YSYEKL. The CDR3 spells CASSQDSQGVREQYF. CDR3 bases: TGCGCCAGCAGCCAAGATTCTCAGGGGGTGCGCGAGCAGTACTTC.

The chain carries TRBV11-2 and TRBJ1-5, with 7 nucleotides matching TRBD1. Germline CDR1 reads SGHAT; CDR2 reads FQNNGV. The J segment lost 1 base and the V segment lost 5 bases, leaving 2 bases of the junction unmatched. CDR3 size: 14 residues. The DNA of the CDR3 is TGTGCCAGCAGCACGGACAGGAGCAATCAGCCCCAGCATTTT. Translation: CASSTDRSNQPQHF.

The V and J genes are TRBV3-1 (or the pseudogene TRBV3-2) and TRBJ1-5; 8 bases map to TRBD1. Germline V gene data show CDR1 as LGHDT and CDR2 as YNNKEL (reference sequence). The length of the CDR3 is 16 residues. The V segment lost 1 base and the J segment 3 bases; nucleotides outside the gene matches: 5. CDR3 loop: CASSQAGTGTNQPQHF. CDR3 in DNA: TGTGCCAGCAGCCAAGCAGGGACAGGCACCAATCAGCCCCAGCATTTT.

The rearrangement links TRBV15 to TRBJ1-4, with D tentatively TRBD1 (5 bases). The CDR3 has 14 residues. Trimming shortened V by 0 bases and J by 6 bases, and 8 bases separated the two germline ends. Germline V CDR1 and CDR2: LNHNV, YYDKDF (reference sequence). Here the CDR3 DNA reads TGTGCCACCAGCAGAGATCTGACAGATGAAAAACTGTTTTTT. It is translated as CATSRDLTDEKLFF. The full variable domain, rest sourced from reference TRBV15 and TRBJ1-4, is DAMVIQNPRYQVTQFGKPVTLSCSQTLNHNVMYWYQQKSSQAPKLLFHYYDKDFNNEADTPDNFQSRRPNTSFCFLDIRSPGLGDTAMYLCATSRDLTDEKLFFGSGTQLSVL.

This chain connects TRBV5-6 to TRBJ1-6, with unresolved D. The CDR3 runs 15 residues. With 0 bases removed from V and 1 base from J, the gap between germline ends came to 5 bases. Germline V gene lookup returns CDR1 SGHDT and CDR2 YYEEEE. CDR3 sequence (DNA): TGTGCCAGCAGCTTGGCGCAGTCCTATAATTCACCCCTCCACTTT. Translated, it gives CASSLAQSYNSPLHF.

The J gene is TRBJ2-3, the V gene TRBV5-1; the match to TRBD1 covers 7 bases. V lost 2 bases and J lost 0; bases outside the gene matches: 12. This CDR3 is built from 18 residues. The germline CDR1 and CDR2 sequences are SGHRS and YFSETQ. The CDR3 is CASSLGQASALSTDTQYF. DNA of the CDR3: TGCGCCAGCAGCTTAGGACAGGCCTCAGCCCTTAGCACAGATACGCAGTATTTT.

This chain uses TRBV7-8 with TRBJ2-1; TRBD2 matches 8 bases. Germline CDR1 is SGHVS and CDR2 is FQNEAQ. The V gene end was trimmed by 5 bases and the J gene end by 4 bases; junction bases not matched to a gene: 10. CDR3 length: 16 amino acids. CDR3: CASSRSGLVNYNEQFF. CDR3 bases: TGTGCCAGCAGCCGCTCGGGACTAGTCAATTACAATGAGCAGTTCTTC.

The chain links TRBV6-2 or TRBV6-3 to TRBJ2-7; 14 bases map to TRBD2. Germline loops: CDR1 MNHEY, CDR2 SVGEGT. Trimming at V came to 6 bases and at J to 13 bases, leaving 14 bases not matched to a gene. This CDR3 region has 15 residues. In DNA, the CDR3 is TGTGCCAGCAGCTGGGGACTAGCGGGAGTGGAGCAGTCCTACTTC. Translated, it gives CASSWGLAGVEQSYF.

J is TRBJ2-1 and V is TRBV3-1 (or the pseudogene TRBV3-2), with a possible D match to TRBD2 (5 bases). In germline, CDR1 is LGHDT, CDR2 YNNKEL (reference sequence). Trimming shortened V by 2 bases and J by 1 base, and 12 bases separated the two germline ends. The CDR3 is 16 residues long. CDR3 protein: CASSQSSGISYNEQFF. In nucleotides, the CDR3 is TGTGCCAGCAGCCAAAGCAGCGGAATATCCTACAATGAGCAGTTCTTC.

The chain has TRBV21-1 and TRBJ2-3; the DNA was not used to check the table's D call, TRBD2. TRBV21-1 is a pseudogene. This CDR3 is 12 amino acids long. The CDR3 DNA is TGTGCCAGCAGCCCCCGGACAGATACGCAGTATTTT. Translating it yields CASSPRTDTQYF.

The chain links TRBV5-8 to TRBJ2-1; 12 bases map to TRBD2. The length of the CDR3 is 15 residues. Germline CDR1 SGHTS, CDR2 YDEGEE. V lost 0 bases to trimming and J lost 9 bases; unmatched junction nucleotides: 4. CDR3 nucleotide sequence: TGTGCCAGCAGCTTGGGACTAGCGGGAGTCGGTGAGCAGTTCTTC. It specifies CASSLGLAGVGEQFF.

Here the CDR3 reads CASSLAGTGVYNEQFF. The DNA of the CDR3 is TGTGCCAGCAGCTTAGCAGGGACAGGAGTCTACAATGAGCAGTTCTTC. The rearrangement joins TRBV7-8 to TRBJ2-1; TRBD1 matches 8 bases. CDR3 size: 16 residues. Germline V gene sequence: CDR1 SGHVS, CDR2 FQNEAQ. V lost 0 bases to trimming and J lost 3 bases; unmatched junction nucleotides: 4.